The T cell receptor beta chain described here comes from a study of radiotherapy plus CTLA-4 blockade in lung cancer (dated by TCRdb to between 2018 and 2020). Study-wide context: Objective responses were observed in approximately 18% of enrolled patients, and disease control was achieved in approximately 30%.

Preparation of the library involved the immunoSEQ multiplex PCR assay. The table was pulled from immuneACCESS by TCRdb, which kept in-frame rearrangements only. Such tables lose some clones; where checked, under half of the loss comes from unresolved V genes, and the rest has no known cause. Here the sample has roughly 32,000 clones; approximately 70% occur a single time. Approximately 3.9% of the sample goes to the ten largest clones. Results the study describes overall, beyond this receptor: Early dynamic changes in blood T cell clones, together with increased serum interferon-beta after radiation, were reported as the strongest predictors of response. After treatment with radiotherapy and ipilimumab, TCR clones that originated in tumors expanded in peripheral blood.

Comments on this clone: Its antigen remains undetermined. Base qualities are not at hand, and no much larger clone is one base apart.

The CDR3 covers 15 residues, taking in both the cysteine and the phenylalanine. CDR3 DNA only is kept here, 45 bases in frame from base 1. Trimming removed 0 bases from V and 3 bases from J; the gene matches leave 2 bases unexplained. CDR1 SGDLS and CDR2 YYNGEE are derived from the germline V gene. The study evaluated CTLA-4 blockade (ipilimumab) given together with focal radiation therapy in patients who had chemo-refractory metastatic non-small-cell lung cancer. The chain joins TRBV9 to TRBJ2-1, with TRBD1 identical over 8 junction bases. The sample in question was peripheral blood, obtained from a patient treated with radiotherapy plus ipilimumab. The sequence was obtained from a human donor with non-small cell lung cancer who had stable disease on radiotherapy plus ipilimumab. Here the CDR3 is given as CASSVGDRFYNEQFF. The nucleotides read TGTGCCAGCAGCGTAGGGGACAGGTTCTACAATGAGCAGTTCTTC.